The T cell receptor beta chain under discussion was sequenced for a study of cytomegalovirus exposure and HLA in healthy donors. 13 Jbeta primers and 60 Vbeta primers were used for the PCR. The authors' processing: Tens of millions of unique TCR beta chains, some 9.9 million of them shared, were counted by a later analysis. The assay was immunoSEQ multiplex PCR, and TCRdb's table has in-frame clones only and misses some. D and trimming come from the DNA, and the V and J calls and clone size come from that table. Of about 77,000 clones in the sample, 60% to 85% were seen once. As regards this clone: What it binds is not known.

CDR1 is SNHLY and CDR2 is FYNNEI in the germline V gene. This CDR3 is 13 amino acids long. The V end was cut by 3 bases, the J end by 1 base, with 6 bases between. Whereas donors were nominally healthy upon sampling, unrecorded immune exposures were probable. Study-level results: In an earlier analysis, about 87% or about 30%: the productive usage of most TCR beta V segments.

The genes are TRBV2 and TRBJ1-1; D remains unclear. The source of this sequence is a man aged 35 to 55 in good health and CMV-seronegative. The specimen was PBMCs. The CDR3 region is CASSDDSNTEAFF. For the CDR3, the DNA is TGTGCCAGCAGTGACGACTCGAACACTGAAGCTTTCTTT.